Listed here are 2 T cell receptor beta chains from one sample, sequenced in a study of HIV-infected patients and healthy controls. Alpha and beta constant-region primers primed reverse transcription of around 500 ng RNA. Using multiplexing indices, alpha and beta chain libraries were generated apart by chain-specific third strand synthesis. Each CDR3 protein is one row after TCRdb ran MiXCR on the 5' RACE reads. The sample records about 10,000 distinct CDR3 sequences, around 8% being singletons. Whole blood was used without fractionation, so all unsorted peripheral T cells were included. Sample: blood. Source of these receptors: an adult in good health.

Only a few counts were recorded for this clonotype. The CDR3 DNA reads TGCGCCAGCAGCTCAGGGGGGTCCTACAATGAGCAGTTCTTC. This codes for CASSSGGSYNEQFF. V is TRBV5-1 and J is TRBJ2-1; a weak D match, TRBD1 (7 bases). V lost 3 bases, J lost 1 base, and 8 bases lay in between. This CDR3 has 14 amino acids. Germline V gene data show CDR1 as SGHRS and CDR2 as YFSETQ.

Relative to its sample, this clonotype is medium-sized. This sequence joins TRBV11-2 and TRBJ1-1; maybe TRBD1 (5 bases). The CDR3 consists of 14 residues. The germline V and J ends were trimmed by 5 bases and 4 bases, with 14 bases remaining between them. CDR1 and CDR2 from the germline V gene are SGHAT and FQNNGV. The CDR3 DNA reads TGTGCCAGCAGCCAGGGAGGGTTTCGCACTGAAGCTTTCTTT. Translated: CASSQGGFRTEAFF.